Presented here are 2 T cell receptor beta chains from one specimen sequenced in a study of lymphopenia after photon versus proton radiotherapy. Some clones are missing from TCRdb's copy, which holds only in-frame ones; the method was immunoSEQ multiplex PCR. The sample contains around 55,000 clones, around 85% of which appear only once. Sequences were derived from peripheral blood, sampled from a patient treated with proton-based radiotherapy. The receptors here all came from a man aged 55-75 years with pancreatic cancer.

V and J are TRBV10-2 and TRBJ2-1; 7 positions match TRBD2. Germline lookup yields CDR1 WSHSY and CDR2 SAAADI. After removal of 4 bases from V and 5 bases from J, the junction contained 11 bases not matched to a gene. CDR3 size: 16 residues. This CDR3 is CASSASRGLSNNEQFF. As DNA, the CDR3 is TGCGCCAGCAGTGCCAGTCGGGGACTATCTAACAATGAGCAGTTCTTC.

The chain has TRBV7-9 and TRBJ1-3; 7 nucleotides match TRBD1. The CDR3 runs to 13 residues. Trimming cost V 11 bases and J 0 bases; bases outside gene matches: 4. CDR1 and CDR2 (germline): SEHNR, FQNEAQ (reference sequence). This CDR3 reads CAYRGYSGNTIYF. CDR3 DNA: TGTGCCTACAGGGGCTACTCTGGAAACACCATATATTTT. Combining the CDR3 with reference TRBV7-9 and TRBJ1-3 gives the whole variable domain DTGVSQNPRHKITKRGQNVTFRCDPISEHNRLYWYRQTLGQGPEFLTYFQNEAQLEKSRLLSDRFSAERPKGSFSTLEIQRTEQGDSAMYLCAYRGYSGNTIYFGEGSWLTVV.